These T cell receptor beta chains were read from a single sample in a study of intratumoral heterogeneity in liver cancer. TCRdb keeps only in-frame clones here, not all; method: immunoSEQ multiplex PCR. The sample holds about 6,200 clones; over 55% are singletons and the top ten take about two fifths. This sample comprised tumor tissue, obtained before any cancer treatment. Receptors originate from a woman in her sixties or seventies with hepatocellular carcinoma. Both conserved end residues are part of each CDR3. D genes are given only for firm matches. Clone size is stated in some rows and not others, as once, few, many or a class when expanded.

14 | - | - | TRBJ1-5 | TRBV5-6 | TGTGCCAGCAGCTTGGAGGGGTTGGGTCAGCCCCAGCATTTT | CASSLEGLGQPQHF
13 | few | - | TRBJ1-1 | TRBV12-3/TRBV12-4 | TGTGCCAGCAGTTTAGCGCGGGAGGGGGAAGCTTTCTTT | CASSLAREGEAFF
14 | once | - | TRBJ2-1 | TRBV29-1 | TGCAGCGTGGGGGACACCAGCTCCTACAATGAGCAGTTCTTC | CSVGDTSSYNEQFF
15 | - | TRBD1 | TRBJ2-7 | TRBV7-6 | TGTGCCAGCAGCTATCGGACAGGGGGTGTTTCCGAGCAGTACTTC | CASSYRTGGVSEQYF
14 | - | - | TRBJ1-2 | TRBV5-4 | TGTGCCAGCAGCTTGCCGAGGGGGAACTATGGCTACACCTTC | CASSLPRGNYGYTF
15 | few | TRBD1 | TRBJ2-1 | TRBV7-3 | TGTGCCAGCAGCGACCGGGACAGGGATTTGAATGAGCAGTTCTTC | CASSDRDRDLNEQFF
15 | once | - | TRBJ1-1 | TRBV5-5 | TGTGCCAGCAGCTTGTCCCCGGGCAGGGACACTGAAGCTTTCTTT | CASSLSPGRDTEAFF
12 | - | - | TRBJ2-1 | TRBV6-5 | TGTGCCAGCAGTTTGGGGCCCAATGAGCAGTTCTTC | CASSLGPNEQFF
15 | - | TRBD1 | TRBJ1-4 | TRBV29-1 | TGCAGCGTTACAGAGACAGGGAAGGGAAGTGAAAAACTGTTTTTT | CSVTETGKGSEKLFF
15 | - | TRBD1 | TRBJ2-7 | TRBV28 | TGTGCCAGCAGCCGAGCGGGACAGGGGGACTACGAGCAGTACTTC | CASSRAGQGDYEQYF
16 | few | - | TRBJ1-1 | TRBV18 | TGTGCCAGCTCACCTACCTCGGGGAGGGGGGACACTGAAGCTTTCTTT | CASSPTSGRGDTEAFF
14 | few | - | TRBJ2-1 | TRBV27 | TGTGCCAGCAGTTCCAGCGGGCTATACAATGAGCAGTTCTTC | CASSSSGLYNEQFF
9 | - | - | TRBJ2-7 | TRBV29-1 | TGCAGCGTTGACTACGAGCAGTACTTC | CSVDYEQYF
16 | - | TRBD1 | TRBJ1-2 | TRBV5-1 | TGCGCCAGCAGCTTCATGGACAGGGCGAGATCCTATGGCTACACCTTC | CASSFMDRARSYGYTF
13 | - | - | TRBJ2-1 | TRBV5-4 | TGTGCCAGCAGCTTGGTTCGAGGGGTCGAGCAGTTCTTC | CASSLVRGVEQFF
16 | - | - | TRBJ2-1 | TRBV21-1 | TGTGCCAGCAGCAAAGTCAAAACTAGCGCCTACAATGAGCAGTTCTTC | CASSKVKTSAYNEQFF
13 | - | - | TRBJ1-1 | TRBV29-1 | TGCAGCGTTGGGGAGGCTCCAGGGACTGAAGCTTTCTTT | CSVGEAPGTEAFF
13 | - | TRBD2 | TRBJ2-7 | TRBV6-2/TRBV6-3 | TGTGCCAGCAGTAATAGCGGGAGGAACGAGCAGTACTTC | CASSNSGRNEQYF
14 | - | TRBD1 | TRBJ2-7 | TRBV11-2 | TGTGCCAGCAGCTTAGGCCAGGGGGTGTACGAGCAGTACTTC | CASSLGQGVYEQYF
13 | - | - | TRBJ1-1 | TRBV19 | TGTGCCAGTAGTATTGACAGTGACACTGAAGCTTTCTTT | CASSIDSDTEAFF
14 | once | TRBD1 | TRBJ2-7 | TRBV19 | TGTGCCAGTACCCCCGGGACAGGGGTTTCCCTTCAGTACTTC | CASTPGTGVSLQYF
11 | few | - | TRBJ2-5 | TRBV24-1 | TGTGCCACCAGTGCCAGGTTGGCCCAGTACTTC | CATSARLAQYF
15 | - | - | TRBJ2-1 | TRBV19 | TGTGCCAGTAGACCCATGACTCCAGGGAGCAATGAGCAGTTCTTC | CASRPMTPGSNEQFF